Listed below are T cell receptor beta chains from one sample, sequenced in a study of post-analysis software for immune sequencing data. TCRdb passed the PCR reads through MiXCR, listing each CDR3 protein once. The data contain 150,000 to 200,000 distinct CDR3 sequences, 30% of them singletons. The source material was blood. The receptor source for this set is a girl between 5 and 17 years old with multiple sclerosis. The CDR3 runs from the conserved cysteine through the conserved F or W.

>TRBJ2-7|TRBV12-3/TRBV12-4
CASRQHGTGLAVDSYEQYF
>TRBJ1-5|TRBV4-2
CASSQDNSNNQPQHF
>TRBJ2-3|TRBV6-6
CASSLFLGGHTDTQYF
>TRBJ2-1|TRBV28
CASSFIYAHGEQFF
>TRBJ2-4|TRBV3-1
CASSLGTQAKNIQYF
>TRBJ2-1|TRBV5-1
CASSFGTDYNEQFF
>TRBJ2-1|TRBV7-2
CASSLKVSLAGYNEQFF
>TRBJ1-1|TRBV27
CASSLYYGSTEAFF
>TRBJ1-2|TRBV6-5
CASSYSAQGSPVRGYTF
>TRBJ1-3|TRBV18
CASSPLARDGTIYF
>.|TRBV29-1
CSVDHGRQETQYF
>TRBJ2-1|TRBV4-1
CASSPTPRQHNEQFF
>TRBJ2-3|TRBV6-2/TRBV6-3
CASSVDPSLREGNTQYF
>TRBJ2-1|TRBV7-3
CASSLRGPLYNEQFF
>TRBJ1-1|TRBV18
CASSPGQLEAFF
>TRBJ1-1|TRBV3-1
CASSPRGMNTEAFF
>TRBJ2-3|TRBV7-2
CASTPWMAGVLTDTQYF
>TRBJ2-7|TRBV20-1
CSARDYSGGSYEQYF
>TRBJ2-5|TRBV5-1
CAGSLGTAQETQYF
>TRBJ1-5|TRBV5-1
CASSLSRKPQHF
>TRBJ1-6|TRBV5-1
CASSLGARDNSPRHF
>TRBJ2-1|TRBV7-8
CASHRRVINEQFF
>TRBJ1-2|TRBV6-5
CTSSYSKGAHGYTF
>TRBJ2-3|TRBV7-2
CASSLPGGRTDTQYF
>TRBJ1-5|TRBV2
CASVQGVRNQPQHF
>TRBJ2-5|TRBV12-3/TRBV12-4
CASRTQGGETQYF